This T cell receptor beta chain is from a study of graft-versus-host responses after intestinal transplantation. Study overall: All recipients got anti-thymocyte globulin induction, then tacrolimus and steroids for about 3 years.

Sequencing was performed with immunoSEQ multiplex PCR; in TCRdb, only in-frame clones are kept and a portion is missing. The profile shows around 99,000 clones, roughly 91% of them singletons. Remarks on this clone: Antigen specificity is unknown.

Notes on the study in general: Detection of GvH clones occurred in recipient marrow, and some had their first appearance in ileum or blood. Patients with graft-donor T cell macrochimerism had high graft-versus-host to host-versus-graft clonal ratios in allografts.

Trimming left V 0 bases short and J 6 bases short, with 10 bases between. This CDR3 contains 13 residues. The germline gives CDR1 GTSNPN, CDR2 SVGIG (reference sequence). Source: unstimulated CD8+ T cells sorted from spleen or lymph node cells, taken before intestinal transplant. The rearrangement links TRBV30 to TRBJ2-3, with a tentative D call TRBD2 (5 bases). The clonotype comes from a human donor who received an intestinal transplant. The CDR3 sequence: CAWSVQSGDTQYF. The CDR3 region has the DNA TGTGCCTGGAGTGTACAATCGGGGGATACGCAGTATTTT.